Given below is one TCR beta chain in context. As yet, its antigen is unknown. Germline CDR1 is MNHEY and CDR2 is SVGEGT. The CDR3 is 12 amino acids. The V end lost 6 bases, the J end lost 6 bases, and 11 bases lay between the germline ends. This sample stems from a study of T cell responses to AZD1222 COVID-19 vaccine. Whole-study findings and limits: The span of vaccine-associated CD4 TCRs extended across spike, with dominance at 160-218 and 743-854.

Assay used: immunoSEQ multiplex PCR; TCRdb lists only in-frame clones, some missing. The sample has 150,000 to 160,000 clones, 87% seen once. This chain uses TRBV6-2 or TRBV6-3 with TRBJ1-1; no firm D call. The specimen comprised peripheral blood, sampled 28 days after the second AZD1222 dose. The receptor was isolated from an adult who received the AZD1222 COVID-19 vaccine. The DNA of the CDR3 is TGTGCCAGCAGCCACCAACGATCTGAAGCTTTCTTT. This translates into CASSHQRSEAFF.